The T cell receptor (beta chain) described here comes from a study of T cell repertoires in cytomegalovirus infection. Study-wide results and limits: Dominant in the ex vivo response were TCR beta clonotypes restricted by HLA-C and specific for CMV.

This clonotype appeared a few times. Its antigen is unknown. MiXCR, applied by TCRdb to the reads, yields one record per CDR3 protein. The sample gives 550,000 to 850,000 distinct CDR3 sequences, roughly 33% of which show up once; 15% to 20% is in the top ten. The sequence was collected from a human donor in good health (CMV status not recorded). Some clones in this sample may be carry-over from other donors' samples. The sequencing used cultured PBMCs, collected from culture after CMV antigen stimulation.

The CDR3 loop is CASSPVGSKAFF. CDR3 coding DNA: TGTGCCAGCAGCCCGGTTGGGAGTAAAGCTTTCTTT. The chain recombines TRBV7-6 with TRBJ1-1; D is unresolved. Between the trimmed V and J ends, which lost 5 bases and 9 bases, there was a span of 13 bases. The CDR3 has 12 amino acids. Per germline, CDR1 SGHVS and CDR2 FNYEAQ. Full variable domain (remainder filled in from reference TRBV7-6 and TRBJ1-1): GAGVSQSPRYKVTKRGQDVALRCDPISGHVSLYWYRQALGQGPEFLTYFNYEAQQDKSGLPNDRFSAERPEGSISTLTIQRTEQRDSAMYRCASSPVGSKAFFGQGTRLTVV.